The entry that follows covers one TCR beta chain sequence. Its antigen is unidentified. Every single participant having HIV got treatment inside the United States. Germline lookup yields CDR1 SGHRS and CDR2 YFSETQ. There are 14 residues in the CDR3. The V and J ends lost 2 bases and 9 bases, in that order; junction bases with no gene match: 8. Version v3.0 of the immunoSEQ assay ran at survey level. Sequencing aimed at about 35,000-55,000 T-cell genomes per sample. The method was immunoSEQ multiplex PCR; TCRdb's version includes in-frame clones alone and lacks a portion of them. The profile shows over 35,000 clones, 86% of them singletons. The source of the sample is a study of long-term antiretroviral therapy in people with HIV. General observations from the study: HIV repertoire CDR3 lengths ranged less widely than those of controls. The study lacked data on ART adherence, viral resistance or therapy changes.

This receptor was taken from a woman aged 18-29 years with HIV. The rearrangement uses TRBV5-1 and TRBJ2-1, with 7 bases that match TRBD1. Sequencing used unsorted PBMCs, obtained just before starting antiretroviral therapy. The CDR3 is CASSLGQVSSEQFF. CDR3 DNA: TGCGCCAGCAGCTTAGGACAGGTTTCGAGTGAGCAGTTCTTC.